This T cell receptor beta chain emerged from a study of T cells after yellow fever vaccination. This clonotype was recorded a few times. Its antigen is still unknown. Researchers made TCR cDNA using 5'RACE template switching, and this step added a universal primer site and UMIs. TCRdb re-derived calls from the 5' RACE reads in MiXCR, one entry per CDR3 protein. The sample comprises some 320,000 distinct CDR3 sequences, around 11% of which are singletons, and around 3.2% rests with the top ten. Overall study findings and caveats: The CD4 compartment and the CD8 compartment contained a small share of clonotypes in common. Contaminants from the bulk population, in the form of abundant clonotypes, could be found in FACS-sorted repertoires.

Germline assignment: CDR1 SQVTM and CDR2 ANQGSEA. This CDR3 spans 14 amino acids. J gave up 10 bases and V 4 bases, and 8 bases lay outside the gene matches. The sample was CD4+ T cells sorted from PBMCs, taken 45 days after the yellow fever booster vaccination. The chain employs TRBV29-1 and TRBJ2-1, with TRBD2 identical over 12 bases. The origin of this receptor is a young man who received the YFV17D yellow fever vaccine. CDR3: CSVGRTSGDVEQFF. In nucleotides, the CDR3 is TGCAGCGTTGGTCGGACTAGCGGGGACGTGGAGCAGTTCTTC.